Listed below are T cell receptor beta chains from one sample, sequenced in a study of blood T cell repertoires in COVID-19. Some clones are missing from TCRdb's copy, which holds only in-frame ones; the method was immunoSEQ multiplex PCR. The table has some 340,000 clones, more than 70% seen once; the top ten hold about 3%. Material for sequencing was peripheral blood. The receptors here all came from a young man with active or convalescent COVID-19. The CDR3 runs from the conserved cysteine through the conserved F or W. A D gene is named only where the DNA matches it firmly.

CASSVAGVNQPQHF	TGTGCCAGCAGCGTAGCGGGGGTCAATCAGCCCCAGCATTTT	TRBV9	TRBJ1-5	NA
CASSLDQGGSGYTF	TGCGCCAGCAGCTTGGATCAGGGCGGGAGTGGCTACACCTTC	TRBV5-1	TRBJ1-2	NA
CATSVAETQYF	TGTGCCACCAGTGTAGCAGAGACCCAGTACTTC	TRBV24-1	TRBJ2-5	NA
CASSLTSGSKDTQYF	TGTGCCAGCAGCCTCACTAGCGGGAGTAAAGATACGCAGTATTTT	TRBV4-2	TRBJ2-3	TRBD2
CASSPNLRDGYTF	TGTGCCAGCAGCCCAAACCTCAGGGATGGCTACACCTTC	TRBV7-9	TRBJ1-2	NA
CATSRDPGNTIYF	TGTGCCACCAGCAGAGATCCAGGAAACACCATATATTTT	TRBV15	TRBJ1-3	NA
CASSFSLAGGPFWNEQFF	TGTGCCAGCAGCTTCTCCTTAGCGGGGGGGCCATTTTGGAATGAGCAGTTCTTC	TRBV11-2	TRBJ2-1	TRBD2
CASSSPSNQETQYF	TGTGCCAGCAGCTCCCCTAGCAACCAAGAGACCCAGTACTTC	TRBV6-5	TRBJ2-5	NA
CASRLQGPSSGANVLTF	TGTGCCAGCAGATTACAGGGGCCAAGCTCTGGGGCCAACGTCCTGACTTTC	TRBV5-5	TRBJ2-6	TRBD1
CASSQNGGPSSYEQYF	TGTGCCAGCTCCCAGAACGGGGGGCCGAGCTCCTACGAGCAGTACTTC	TRBV18	TRBJ2-7	NA